This TCR beta chain was identified during a study of T cells expressing NK-cell markers. This CDR3 has 16 amino acids. CDR1 and CDR2 (germline): SQVTM, ANQGSEA. TCRdb reworked the 5' RACE reads into one entry per CDR3 protein, no DNA. The sample data list around 550,000 distinct CDR3 sequences. The material sequenced was blood T cells: a sorted CD56 or NKG2C T cell subset, CD4+ or CD8+ T cells, or bulk PBMC T cells (not recorded which). The rearrangement links TRBV29-1 to TRBJ2-1; TCRdb calls TRBD1, which cannot be checked without DNA. The receptor was isolated from a man aged 18 to 35 in good health. The CDR3 protein is CSVEDPEGGVYNEQFF.